The rows below give T cell receptor beta chains drawn from one sample of a study of cytomegalovirus exposure and HLA in healthy donors. Clones were sequenced by immunoSEQ multiplex PCR, and TCRdb holds only the in-frame ones, with some missing. The table includes about 130,000 clones, 80% detected once. Sequencing used PBMCs. These TCRs come from a man aged 30-40 years in good health and CMV-seropositive. The CDR3 runs from the conserved cysteine through the conserved F or W. A D gene is named only where the DNA matches it firmly. Only some rows state a clone size, as once, few, many or a class for expanded clones.

>NA|TRBV5-1|TRBJ2-7|NA
CASRPRSPSYEQYF
TGCGCCAGCCGCCCTCGTAGTCCCTCCTACGAGCAGTACTTC
>NA|TRBV4-1|TRBJ1-5|NA
CASSQVTGNQPQHF
TGCGCCAGCAGCCAAGTCACAGGCAATCAGCCCCAGCATTTT
>TRBD1|TRBV9|TRBJ2-1|NA
CASSVPGQDDEQFF
TGTGCCAGCAGCGTACCGGGACAGGACGATGAGCAGTTCTTC
>TRBD1|TRBV6-5|TRBJ1-2|once
CAIIGQGDYGYTF
TGTGCCATCATCGGACAGGGAGACTATGGCTACACCTTC
>NA|TRBV11-2|TRBJ1-4|NA
CASGGGSNEKLFF
TGTGCCAGCGGGGGAGGGAGTAATGAAAAACTGTTTTTT
>TRBD1|TRBV2|TRBJ1-6|NA
CASRFTGTGSSYNSPLHF
TGTGCCAGCAGATTTACCGGGACAGGCTCTTCCTATAATTCACCCCTCCACTTT
>NA|TRBV6-5|TRBJ1-1|NA
CASSYGGIILDTEAFF
TGTGCCAGCAGTTACGGCGGCATTATATTGGACACTGAAGCTTTCTTT
>TRBD1|TRBV10-3|TRBJ1-2|few
CAISELGQNYGYTF
TGTGCCATCAGTGAGTTGGGACAGAACTATGGCTACACCTTC
>NA|TRBV7-2|TRBJ1-5|NA
CASSLGAQSNQPQHF
TGTGCCAGCAGCTTAGGAGCACAGAGCAATCAGCCCCAGCATTTT
>NA|TRBV5-1|TRBJ2-2|NA
CASSFIRGGTGELFF
TGCGCCAGCAGCTTTATAAGGGGCGGAACCGGGGAGCTGTTTTTT
>TRBD2|TRBV6-4|TRBJ2-3|few
CASKLAGDTDTQYF
TGTGCCAGCAAACTAGCGGGGGACACAGATACGCAGTATTTT
>NA|TRBV5-6|TRBJ1-1|NA
CASSLGSAMKEASF
TGTGCCAGCAGCTTGGGAAGCGCGATGAAGGAAGCTTCCTTT
>TRBD1|TRBV7-8|TRBJ2-4|NA
CASSQTGGWNSQYF
TGTGCCAGCAGCCAAACAGGGGGCTGGAACAGTCAGTACTTC
>TRBD1|TRBV5-1|TRBJ1-2|NA
CASSLAGTVEAYGYTF
TGCGCCAGCAGCTTGGCCGGGACAGTGGAAGCCTATGGCTACACCTTC
>NA|TRBV27|TRBJ1-5|NA
CASHPRSGMGQPQHF
TGTGCCAGCCACCCACGTTCGGGGATGGGTCAGCCCCAGCATTTT
>NA|TRBV7-3|TRBJ2-5|NA
CASSLTAGAQETQYF
TGTGCCAGCAGCTTAACGGCGGGGGCTCAAGAGACCCAGTACTTC
>NA|TRBV6-1|TRBJ2-7|once
CASSDWAKSSYEQYF
TGTGCCAGCAGTGACTGGGCAAAGAGCTCCTACGAGCAGTACTTC
>TRBD2|TRBV7-9|TRBJ2-7|NA
CASSAGGSGGYKEQYF
TGTGCCAGCAGTGCCGGAGGGAGCGGGGGCTACAAGGAGCAGTACTTC
>NA|TRBV7-6|TRBJ1-6|few
CASSLDGAGNSPLHF
TGTGCCAGCAGCTTAGATGGGGCTGGGAATTCACCCCTCCACTTT
>NA|TRBV6-4|TRBJ1-2|NA
CASSDSRRGEGYTF
TGTGCCAGCAGTGACTCGAGAAGGGGCGAAGGCTACACCTTC